These 23 T cell receptor beta chains were sequenced from one sample in a study of shared clonotypes between healthy human individuals. Using immunoSEQ multiplex PCR, the repertoire was profiled, and TCRdb retains in-frame clones only, with some absent. The sample yields approximately 2.3 million clones, just over 90% seen once. The sample consisted of naive CD4+ T cells from PBMCs. Subset denoted: CD45RA+ positively selected. All receptors derive from a man between 18 and 35 years old in good health. Some clones in this sample may be carry-over from other donors' samples.

The chain has TRBV6-1 and TRBJ2-1; 7 bases agree with TRBD2. Germline V gives CDR1 MNHNS, CDR2 SASEGT. The CDR3 sequence is 15 residues long. Trimming at V came to 7 bases and at J to 9 bases, leaving 15 bases not matched to a gene. CDR3 sequence reads: CASKELGLDLVEQFF. The DNA for the CDR3 is TGTGCCAGCAAGGAGCTTGGACTAGACTTAGTTGAGCAGTTCTTC.

The chain joins TRBV27 to TRBJ2-7; 13 bases are shared with TRBD2. CDR3 length: 16 amino acids. CDR1 and CDR2 from the germline V gene are MNHEY and SMNVEV (reference sequence). V shed 6 bases, J shed 3 bases, and the junction held 8 bases outside the gene matches. CDR3 DNA: TGTGCCAGCAGCCCTTCTGGACTAGCGGGAGACTACGAGCAGTACTTC. It encodes CASSPSGLAGDYEQYF.

A few counts support this clone. The CDR3 DNA sequence: TGTGCCAGCAGCCAATCGAGGCAGGAGGCCCCCTACACTGAAGCTTTCTTT. Amino acid sequence: CASSQSRQEAPYTEAFF. The chain uses TRBV16 and TRBJ1-1, with D unclear. Germline V gene lookup returns CDR1 KGHSY and CDR2 FQNENV. V was clipped by 0 bases and J by 3 bases, with 17 bases between them. The CDR3 consists of 17 residues.

The V gene is TRBV18, the J gene TRBJ1-4, with D possibly being TRBD1 (6 bases). This CDR3 is 16 amino acids long. Germline CDR1 and CDR2: KGHSH and LQKENI. Trimming removed 5 bases from V and 0 bases from J, with 13 bases in between. CDR3 in amino acids: CASSTQGPATNEKLFF. The CDR3 region has the DNA TGTGCCAGCTCAACACAGGGCCCGGCAACTAATGAAAAACTGTTTTTT.

Comments on this clone: Additional DNA sequences in this sample encode the identical CDR3. The chain employs TRBV28 and TRBJ2-7; D gene unclear. V dropped 5 bases and J dropped 6 bases, with 11 bases sitting between them. This CDR3 is 12 amino acids long. Germline loops: CDR1 MDHEN, CDR2 SYDVKM. The CDR3 loop reads CASSPRLGEQYF. Written as DNA, the CDR3 is TGTGCCAGCAGTCCCCGCCTGGGCGAGCAGTACTTC.

Comments on this clone: Other nucleotide sequences in the sample specify the same CDR3. This chain links TRBV11-2 with TRBJ2-7; D ambiguous. The V gene lost 6 bases and the J gene lost 4 bases, with 7 bases spanning the gap. Germline CDR1 reads SGHAT; CDR2 reads FQNNGV. CDR3 length equals 11 residues. In nucleotides, the CDR3 is TGTGCCAGCAGTGGTAGGTACGAGCAGTACTTC. Amino acid sequence: CASSGRYEQYF.

The V gene is TRBV28, the J gene TRBJ1-1; D ambiguous. This CDR3 has 12 amino acids. Per the germline V gene, CDR1 is MDHEN and CDR2 is SYDVKM. V shed 5 bases and J shed 6 bases, with 10 bases lying between them. CDR3 DNA sequence: TGTGCCAGCAGTCGGACCATCCCTGAAGCTTTCTTT. It specifies CASSRTIPEAFF.

The chain links TRBV25-1 to TRBJ2-3, with D possibly matching TRBD2 (6 bases). V dropped 3 bases and J dropped 5 bases, with 12 bases sitting between them. Germline V gene data show CDR1 as MGHDK and CDR2 as SYGVNS. CDR3 length: 14 residues. The CDR3 loop reads CASSDPTSLDTQYF. The CDR3 DNA reads as TGTGCCAGCAGTGATCCTACTAGCTTAGATACGCAGTATTTT.

The J gene is TRBJ1-5, the V gene TRBV6-1; TRBD1 aligns across 7 bases. The V gene's germline CDR1 is MNHNS and CDR2 SASEGT. V was pared by 1 base and J by 5 bases, with 8 bases of the junction left unmatched. The CDR3 is 16 residues long. Here the CDR3 reads CASSEDGRGGYQPQHF. In nucleotides, the CDR3 is TGTGCCAGCAGTGAAGATGGCAGGGGGGGATATCAGCCCCAGCATTTT.

This clone was seen only once. The sample has other DNA sequences that encode this CDR3 too. The CDR3 protein is CASSLAGDQPQHF. The CDR3 DNA is TGTGCCAGCAGCTTAGCGGGGGACCAGCCCCAGCATTTT. This chain connects TRBV7-6 to TRBJ1-5; D perhaps matches TRBD1 (5 bases). Trimming pared 0 bases from V and 7 bases from J, leaving 7 bases between. Germline V gene data show CDR1 as SGHVS and CDR2 as FNYEAQ. This CDR3 has 13 amino acids. Filled out from reference TRBV7-6 and TRBJ1-5, the complete variable domain reads GAGVSQSPRYKVTKRGQDVALRCDPISGHVSLYWYRQALGQGPEFLTYFNYEAQQDKSGLPNDRFSAERPEGSISTLTIQRTEQRDSAMYRCASSLAGDQPQHFGDGTRLSIL.

The rearrangement links TRBV28 to TRBJ1-3, with D perhaps matching TRBD1 (6 bases). V lost 6 bases and J 0 bases, leaving 18 bases between the germline ends. Germline values: CDR1 MDHEN, CDR2 SYDVKM. The CDR3 has 17 amino acids. This CDR3 is CASRRPGHTSSGNTIYF. In DNA, the CDR3 is TGTGCCAGCAGGCGTCCGGGACACACAAGCTCTGGAAACACCATATATTTT.

V is TRBV28 and J is TRBJ2-4; 8 bases match TRBD1. There are 14 residues in the CDR3. Germline V gene sequence: CDR1 MDHEN, CDR2 SYDVKM. Germline trimming cut 5 bases from V and 8 bases from J; bases unmatched to any gene: 8. CDR3 bases: TGTGCCAGCAGTCTCCCAGGGGGCTGGGACATTCAGTACTTC. Its translation: CASSLPGGWDIQYF.

The genes are TRBV10-2 and TRBJ1-4; 7 bases line up with TRBD1. Trimming at V came to 6 bases and at J to 3 bases, leaving 4 bases not matched to a gene. Per the germline V gene, CDR1 is WSHSY and CDR2 is SAAADI. CDR3 size: 14 residues. The CDR3 region is CASRDTGANEKLFF. CDR3 coding DNA: TGCGCCAGCAGAGACACAGGGGCTAATGAAAAACTGTTTTTT.

This chain links TRBV6-5 with TRBJ1-4; 7 bases are shared with TRBD1. The CDR3 contains 15 residues. The germline V gene has CDR1 MNHEY and CDR2 SVGAGI. With V trimmed by 0 bases and J by 7 bases, 5 bases remained unmatched. CDR3 region: CASSYSWGDSEKLFF. The CDR3 DNA reads TGTGCCAGCAGTTACTCATGGGGGGACAGTGAAAAACTGTTTTTT.

This chain connects TRBV7-2 to TRBJ1-1; D is perhaps TRBD1 (6 bases). Germline V gene sequence: CDR1 SGHTA, CDR2 FQGNSA. V lost 1 base to trimming and J lost 3 bases, with 12 bases between them. The CDR3 runs 15 residues. CDR3 DNA: TGTGCCAGCAGCTTAGATGGGACACTCCACACTGAAGCTTTCTTT. It codes for CASSLDGTLHTEAFF.

The chain recombines TRBV29-1 with TRBJ2-1; D is ambiguous. Between the trimmed V and J ends, which lost 6 bases and 3 bases, there was a span of 21 bases. The V gene's germline CDR1 is SQVTM and CDR2 ANQGSEA. CDR3 length: 16 amino acids. The CDR3 DNA is TGCAGCGTCGCCAGGTTGTTGGCTACTGACTACAATGAGCAGTTCTTC. Translating it yields CSVARLLATDYNEQFF.

This clone was seen only a few times. The gene calls are TRBV7-9 and TRBJ1-1; 7 bases line up with TRBD1. The length of the CDR3 is 13 residues. Trimming cost V 2 bases and J 8 bases; bases outside gene matches: 5. Germline loops: CDR1 SEHNR, CDR2 FQNEAQ (reference sequence). CDR3 protein: CASSLYRGNEAFF. The CDR3 DNA follows: TGTGCCAGCAGCTTATACAGGGGAAACGAAGCTTTCTTT.

This clone came up a few times. The chain joins TRBV5-1 to TRBJ1-3; D is undetermined. The CDR3 totals 15 residues. Germline CDR1 is SGHRS and CDR2 is YFSETQ. The V and J ends lost 2 bases and 0 bases respectively, with 9 bases between them. Here the CDR3 reads CASSFEGSSGNTIYF. Written as DNA, the CDR3 is TGCGCCAGCAGCTTCGAGGGAAGCTCTGGAAACACCATATATTTT.

The V call is TRBV7-9, the J call TRBJ1-2, with 8 bases lining up with TRBD1. The trim removed 0 bases at V and 7 bases at J, leaving 10 bases unmatched. This CDR3 contains 16 residues. Germline V gives CDR1 SEHNR, CDR2 FQNEAQ (reference sequence). The DNA of the CDR3 is TGTGCCAGCAGCTTAGCGGCCGCCGGGACAGGTCGTGGCTACACCTTC. Residues: CASSLAAAGTGRGYTF.

The rearrangement uses TRBV18 and TRBJ2-3, with 12 positions matching TRBD2. The V and J ends lost 2 bases and 4 bases, in that order; junction bases with no gene match: 7. The V gene's germline CDR1 is KGHSH and CDR2 LQKENI. The CDR3 consists of 17 residues. DNA for the CDR3: TGTGCCAGCTCACCAAGGTCTAGCGGGAGGGCGGCAGATACGCAGTATTTT. The encoded protein is CASSPRSSGRAADTQYF.

The gene calls are TRBV7-8 and TRBJ2-7; D remains unclear. Deletions cut 5 bases from V and 5 bases from J, with 16 bases between. Germline CDR1 SGHVS, CDR2 FQNEAQ. CDR3 length: 14 amino acids. The CDR3 DNA reads TGTGCCAGCAGCAAAGACCTTCGGGCAGACGAGCAGTACTTC. Protein sequence: CASSKDLRADEQYF.

The chain carries TRBV18 and TRBJ2-7; TRBD1 agrees at 8 bases. Germline assignment: CDR1 KGHSH and CDR2 LQKENI. Unmatched junction bases numbered 11, after V lost 4 bases and J lost 0 bases. The CDR3 is made up of 17 amino acids. CDR3 protein: CASSRATQGEDSYEQYF. The CDR3 DNA sequence: TGTGCCAGCTCACGAGCAACACAGGGGGAGGACTCCTACGAGCAGTACTTC.

The rearrangement joins TRBV7-3 to TRBJ2-3; D uncertain. With 5 bases removed from V and 0 bases from J, the gap between germline ends came to 12 bases. This CDR3 region has 15 residues. CDR1 is SGHTA, CDR2 FQGTGA, per germline. Here the CDR3 DNA reads TGTGCCAGCAGCCCCGGAGCGACTAGCACAGATACGCAGTATTTT. This encodes CASSPGATSTDTQYF.